This TCR beta chain was obtained from a study of T-cell memory formation after mild COVID-19. The V end was cut by 3 bases, the J end by 3 bases, with 12 bases between. This CDR3 is built from 15 residues. The germline V gene encodes CDR1 SGHTA and CDR2 FQGNSA. TCRdb re-derived calls from the 5' RACE reads in MiXCR, one entry per CDR3 protein. The table includes fewer than 300,000 distinct CDR3 sequences, 16% detected once. This sequence joins TRBV7-2 and TRBJ1-5, with TRBD1 as a possible D gene (6 bases). This clonotype originated in a man between 18 and 29 years old who had mild COVID-19 (a few samples of this study predate the infection). Cell type and time point are not known. Sequencing was carried out using PBMCs or a T cell subset sorted from them (not recorded which). CDR3 amino acids: CASSFSGQNNQPQHF. The DNA of the CDR3 is TGTGCCAGCAGCTTTTCGGGACAAAACAATCAGCCCCAGCATTTT.